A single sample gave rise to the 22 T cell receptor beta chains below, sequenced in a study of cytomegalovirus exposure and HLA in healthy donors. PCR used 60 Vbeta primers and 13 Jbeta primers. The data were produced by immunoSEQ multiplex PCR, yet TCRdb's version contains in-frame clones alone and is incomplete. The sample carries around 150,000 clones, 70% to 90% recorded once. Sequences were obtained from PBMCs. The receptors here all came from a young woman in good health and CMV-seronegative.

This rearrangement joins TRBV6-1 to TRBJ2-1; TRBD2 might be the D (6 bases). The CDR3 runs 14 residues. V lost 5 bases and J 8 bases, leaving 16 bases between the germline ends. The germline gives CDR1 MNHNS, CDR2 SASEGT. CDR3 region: CASSRGREAHEQFF. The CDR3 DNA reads TGTGCCAGCAGTAGAGGAAGGGAGGCCCATGAGCAGTTCTTC.

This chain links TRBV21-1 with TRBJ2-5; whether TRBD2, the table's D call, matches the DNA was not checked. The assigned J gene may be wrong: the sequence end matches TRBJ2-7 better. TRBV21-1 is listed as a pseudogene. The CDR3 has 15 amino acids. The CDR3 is CASSKSGTGQYEQYF. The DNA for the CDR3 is TGTGCCAGCAGCAAAAGCGGGACTGGACAGTACGAGCAGTACTTC.

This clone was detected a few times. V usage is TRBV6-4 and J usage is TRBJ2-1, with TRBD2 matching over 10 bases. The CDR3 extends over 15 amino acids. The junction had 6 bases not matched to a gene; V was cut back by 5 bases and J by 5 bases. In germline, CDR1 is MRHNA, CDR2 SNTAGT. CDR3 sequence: CASSLLAGTNNEQFF. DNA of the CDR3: TGTGCCAGCAGTCTACTAGCGGGAACCAACAATGAGCAGTTCTTC.

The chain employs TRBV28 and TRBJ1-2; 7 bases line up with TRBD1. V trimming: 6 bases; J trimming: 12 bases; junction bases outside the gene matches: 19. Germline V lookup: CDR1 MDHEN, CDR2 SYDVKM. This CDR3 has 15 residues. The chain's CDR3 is CASSRGQTGAIPDTF. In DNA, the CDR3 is TGTGCCAGCAGCCGGGGACAAACAGGGGCTATCCCGGACACCTTC.

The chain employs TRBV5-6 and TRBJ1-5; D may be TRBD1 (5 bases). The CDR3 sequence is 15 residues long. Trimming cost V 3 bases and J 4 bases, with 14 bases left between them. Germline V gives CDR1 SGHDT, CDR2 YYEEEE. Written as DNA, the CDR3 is TGTGCCAGCAGCTACCTTCTCGACAGTAATCAGCCCCAGCATTTT. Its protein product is CASSYLLDSNQPQHF.

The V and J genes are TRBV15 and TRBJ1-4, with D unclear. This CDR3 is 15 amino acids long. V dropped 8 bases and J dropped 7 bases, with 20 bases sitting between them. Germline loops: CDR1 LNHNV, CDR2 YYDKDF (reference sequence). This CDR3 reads CATSRNPGGSEKLFF. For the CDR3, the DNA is TGTGCCACCTCCCGTAATCCCGGAGGGAGTGAAAAACTGTTTTTT.

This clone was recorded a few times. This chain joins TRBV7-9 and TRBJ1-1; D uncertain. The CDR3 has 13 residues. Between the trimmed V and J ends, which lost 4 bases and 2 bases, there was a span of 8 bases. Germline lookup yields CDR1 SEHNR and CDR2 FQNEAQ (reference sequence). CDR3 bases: TGTGCCAGCAGCTCCGGGTCCAACACTGAAGCTTTCTTT. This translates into CASSSGSNTEAFF. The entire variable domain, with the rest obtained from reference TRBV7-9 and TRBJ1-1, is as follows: DTGVSQNPRHKITKRGQNVTFRCDPISEHNRLYWYRQTLGQGPEFLTYFQNEAQLEKSRLLSDRFSAERPKGSFSTLEIQRTEQGDSAMYLCASSSGSNTEAFFGQGTRLTVV.

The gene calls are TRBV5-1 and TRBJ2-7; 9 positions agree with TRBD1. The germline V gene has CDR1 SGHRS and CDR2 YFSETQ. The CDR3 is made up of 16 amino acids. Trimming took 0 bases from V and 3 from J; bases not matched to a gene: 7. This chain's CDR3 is CASSLAGGTGFYEQYF. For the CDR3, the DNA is TGCGCCAGCAGCTTGGCCGGGGGGACAGGGTTCTACGAGCAGTACTTC.

The chain's CDR3 is CAWSVRQTISKETQYF. Written as DNA, the CDR3 is TGTGCCTGGAGTGTGAGACAGACAATTTCTAAAGAGACCCAGTACTTC. The rearrangement uses TRBV30 and TRBJ2-5, with D possibly TRBD1 on 5 matching bases. Germline CDR1 and CDR2: GTSNPN and SVGIG (reference sequence). V was pared by 0 bases and J by 3 bases, with 17 bases between. The CDR3 is 16 residues long.

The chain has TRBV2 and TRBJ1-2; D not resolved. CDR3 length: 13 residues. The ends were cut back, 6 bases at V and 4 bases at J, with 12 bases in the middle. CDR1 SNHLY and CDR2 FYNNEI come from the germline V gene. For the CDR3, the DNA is TGTGCCAGCAGGAAAGCTGAACCCTATGGCTACACCTTC. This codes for CASRKAEPYGYTF.

The CDR3 reads CASSLPGTLTDTQYF. For the CDR3, the DNA is TGTGCCAGCAGCTTGCCCGGGACTCTCACAGATACGCAGTATTTT. This rearrangement joins TRBV5-4 to TRBJ2-3; TRBD2 might be the D (6 bases). Trimming shortened V by 1 base and J by 2 bases, and 11 bases separated the two germline ends. The CDR3 covers 15 residues. Germline-derived CDR1 and CDR2 are SGHNT and YYREEE (reference sequence).

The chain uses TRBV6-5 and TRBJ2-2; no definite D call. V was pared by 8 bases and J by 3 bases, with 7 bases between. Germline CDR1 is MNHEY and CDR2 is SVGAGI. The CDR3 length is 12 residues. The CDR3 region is CASVPDTGELFF. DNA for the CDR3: TGTGCCAGCGTTCCGGACACCGGGGAGCTGTTTTTT.

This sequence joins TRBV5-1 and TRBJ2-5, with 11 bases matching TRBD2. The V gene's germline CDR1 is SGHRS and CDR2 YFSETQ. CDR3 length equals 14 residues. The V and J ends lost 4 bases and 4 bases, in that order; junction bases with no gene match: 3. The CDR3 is CASSVTSGGETQYF. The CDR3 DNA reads TGCGCCAGCAGCGTAACTAGCGGGGGAGAGACCCAGTACTTC.

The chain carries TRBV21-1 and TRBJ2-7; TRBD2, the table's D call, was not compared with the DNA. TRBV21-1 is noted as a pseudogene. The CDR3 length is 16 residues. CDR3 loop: CASSKDTRTVPYEQYF. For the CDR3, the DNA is TGTGCCAGCAGCAAAGATACCAGGACTGTGCCCTACGAGCAGTACTTC.

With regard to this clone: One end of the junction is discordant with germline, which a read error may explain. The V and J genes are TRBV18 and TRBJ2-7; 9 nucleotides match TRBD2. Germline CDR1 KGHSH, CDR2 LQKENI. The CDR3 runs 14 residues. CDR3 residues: CASSPGSGRHDLIF. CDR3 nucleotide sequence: TGTGCCAGCTCACCAGGTAGCGGGAGACACGATCTGATCTTC.

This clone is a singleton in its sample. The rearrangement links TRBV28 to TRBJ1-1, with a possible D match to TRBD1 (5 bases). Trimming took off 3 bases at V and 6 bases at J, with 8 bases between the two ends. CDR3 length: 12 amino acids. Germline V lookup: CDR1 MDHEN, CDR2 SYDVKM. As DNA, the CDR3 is TGTGCCAGCAGTTTCCCGGGGGCTGAAGCTTTCTTT. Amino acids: CASSFPGAEAFF.

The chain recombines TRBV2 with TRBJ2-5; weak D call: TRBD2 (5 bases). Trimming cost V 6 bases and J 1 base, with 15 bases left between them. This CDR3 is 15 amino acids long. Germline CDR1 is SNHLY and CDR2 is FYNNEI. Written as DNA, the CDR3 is TGTGCCAGCAGCCACGAACCCGGGGTCCAAGAGACCCAGTACTTC. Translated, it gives CASSHEPGVQETQYF. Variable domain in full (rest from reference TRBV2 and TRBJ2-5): EPEVTQTPSHQVTQMGQEVILRCVPISNHLYFYWYRQILGQKVEFLVSFYNNEISEKSEIFDDQFSVERPDGSNFTLKIRSTKLEDSAMYFCASSHEPGVQETQYFGPGTRLLVL.

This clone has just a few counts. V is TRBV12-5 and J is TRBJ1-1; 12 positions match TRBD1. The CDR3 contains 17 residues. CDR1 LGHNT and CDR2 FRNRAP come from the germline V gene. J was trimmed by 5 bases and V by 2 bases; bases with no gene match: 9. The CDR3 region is CASGLLRDRGLRTEAFF. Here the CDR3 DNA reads TGTGCTAGTGGTTTGCTCCGGGACAGGGGGCTTAGGACTGAAGCTTTCTTT.

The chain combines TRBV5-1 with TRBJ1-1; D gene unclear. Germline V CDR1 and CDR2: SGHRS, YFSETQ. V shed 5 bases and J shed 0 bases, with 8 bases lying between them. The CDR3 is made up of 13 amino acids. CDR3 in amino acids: CASRGSLNTEAFF. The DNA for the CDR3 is TGCGCCAGCAGGGGGAGTTTGAACACTGAAGCTTTCTTT.

Here the CDR3 reads CASSLYQANYGYTF. CDR3 in DNA: TGTGCCAGCAGCTTGTATCAGGCTAACTATGGCTACACCTTC. V gene TRBV5-4 combines with J gene TRBJ1-2, with no clear D. This CDR3 has 14 amino acids. V dropped 1 base and J dropped 0 bases, with 7 bases sitting between them. The germline V gene has CDR1 SGHNT and CDR2 YYREEE (reference sequence).

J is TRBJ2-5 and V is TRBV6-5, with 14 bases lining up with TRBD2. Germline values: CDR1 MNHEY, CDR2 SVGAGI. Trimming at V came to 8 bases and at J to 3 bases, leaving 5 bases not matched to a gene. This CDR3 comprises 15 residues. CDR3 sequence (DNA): TGTGCCAGCGGCGGACTAGCGGGGGGTGAAGAGACCCAGTACTTC. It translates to CASGGLAGGEETQYF.

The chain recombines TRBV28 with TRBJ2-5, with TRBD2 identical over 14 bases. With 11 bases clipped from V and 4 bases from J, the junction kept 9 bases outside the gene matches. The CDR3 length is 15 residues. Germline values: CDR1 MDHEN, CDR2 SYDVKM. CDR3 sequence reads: CAHSGGLAGVETQYF. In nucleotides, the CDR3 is TGTGCCCACTCCGGGGGACTAGCGGGAGTAGAGACCCAGTACTTC.